The clone carrying this T cell receptor (beta chain) was recorded once. The target antigen is unknown. The sample originates from a study of cytomegalovirus exposure and HLA in healthy donors. In the study overall: Sequencing of about 179 million T cells in an earlier analysis found 100 million to 140 million unique TCR beta sequences.

PCR used 60 Vbeta primers and 13 Jbeta primers. Generated by immunoSEQ multiplex PCR, the TCRdb table keeps only in-frame clones and is missing some. Here the sample spans around 300,000 clones, approximately 84% being singletons. The CDR3 runs 14 residues. V lost 2 bases and J lost 4, with 11 bases in between. Germline V lookup: CDR1 SEHNR, CDR2 FQNEAQ (reference sequence). Findings and limits, study-wide: A later analysis revealed that TCR association rates differed between HLA loci, peaking at DRB1 and bottoming out at HLA-C. In vitro confirmation showed three CMV-associated chains to be CMV antigen specific.

Sequencing input: PBMCs. The sequence came from a woman aged 40-49 years in good health and CMV-seropositive. The chain has TRBV7-9 and TRBJ1-1; possibly TRBD1 for D (5 bases). The CDR3 protein is CASSLSSGVTEAFF. CDR3 nucleotides: TGTGCCAGCAGCTTATCGTCGGGGGTCACTGAAGCTTTCTTT. Variable domain in full (rest from reference TRBV7-9 and TRBJ1-1): DTGVSQNPRHKITKRGQNVTFRCDPISEHNRLYWYRQTLGQGPEFLTYFQNEAQLEKSRLLSDRFSAERPKGSFSTLEIQRTEQGDSAMYLCASSLSSGVTEAFFGQGTRLTVV.